This TCR beta chain was captured in a study of radiotherapy plus CTLA-4 blockade in lung cancer. Method: immunoSEQ multiplex PCR; TCRdb's copy keeps in-frame clones and lacks some. Of approximately 73,000 clones listed, roughly 87% are singletons. The ends were cut back, 0 bases at V and 6 bases at J, with 4 bases in the middle. The CDR3 runs 12 residues. Germline V gene data show CDR1 as MRHNA and CDR2 as SNTAGT. This sequence was found in a human donor with non-small cell lung cancer that progressed on radiotherapy plus ipilimumab. The chain recombines TRBV6-4 with TRBJ2-3; no firm D call. This sample comprised peripheral blood, obtained from a patient treated with radiotherapy plus ipilimumab. The CDR3 loop reads CASSDSHDTQYF. CDR3 coding DNA: TGTGCCAGCAGTGACTCCCACGATACGCAGTATTTT.